The 16 T cell receptor beta chains in this list originate from one sample, sequenced in a study of blood T cell repertoires in COVID-19. TCRdb keeps only in-frame clones here, not all; method: immunoSEQ multiplex PCR. Of about 150,000 clones in the sample, 80% to 90% were seen once. The sample consisted of peripheral blood. Source of these receptors: a man between 65 and 79 years old with acute or convalescent COVID-19.

This chain links TRBV4-3 with TRBJ1-2; weak D call: TRBD1 (5 bases). V was pared by 0 bases and J by 2 bases, with 10 bases between. CDR3 length equals 15 residues. Germline CDR1 is LGHNA and CDR2 is YSLEER. The CDR3 region is CASSQDARANYGYTF. As DNA, the CDR3 is TGCGCCAGCAGCCAAGACGCCAGGGCCAACTATGGCTACACCTTC.

The J gene is TRBJ1-6, the V gene TRBV7-2, with a tentative D call TRBD1 (6 bases). Trimming pared 7 bases from V and 4 bases from J, leaving 8 bases between. Germline-derived CDR1 and CDR2 are SGHTA and FQGNSA. This CDR3 is 13 amino acids long. CDR3 protein: CASKGVYNSPLHF. The CDR3 DNA sequence: TGTGCCAGCAAGGGGGTATATAATTCACCCCTCCACTTT.

The chain combines TRBV4-1 with TRBJ1-3; D call uncertain. This CDR3 has 17 residues. CDR1 and CDR2 from the germline V gene are MGHRA and YSYEKL. The V gene lost 0 bases and the J gene lost 0 bases, with 12 bases spanning the gap. The chain's CDR3 is CASSQDRSGISGNTIYF. CDR3 sequence (DNA): TGCGCCAGCAGCCAAGATAGATCGGGAATCTCTGGAAACACCATATATTTT.

The chain links TRBV14 to TRBJ1-6; 9 bases fit TRBD1. Germline CDR1 SGHDN, CDR2 FVKESK. Losses at the gene ends were 5 bases for V and 7 bases for J; bases not matched to a gene: 3. CDR3 length: 14 residues. CDR3 protein: CASSRTGGNSPLHF. The CDR3 DNA sequence: TGTGCCAGCAGCAGAACAGGGGGCAATTCACCCCTCCACTTT.

This rearrangement joins TRBV15 to TRBJ2-7, with 8 nucleotides matching TRBD1. J was trimmed by 5 bases and V by 3 bases; bases with no gene match: 12. There are 16 residues in the CDR3. In germline, CDR1 is LNHNV, CDR2 YYDKDF (reference sequence). CDR3 region: CATSSGEWTGSHEQYF. DNA of the CDR3: TGTGCCACCAGCAGTGGGGAGTGGACAGGGAGTCACGAGCAGTACTTC. Full variable domain (remainder filled in from reference TRBV15 and TRBJ2-7): DAMVIQNPRYQVTQFGKPVTLSCSQTLNHNVMYWYQQKSSQAPKLLFHYYDKDFNNEADTPDNFQSRRPNTSFCFLDIRSPGLGDTAMYLCATSSGEWTGSHEQYFGPGTRLTVT.

The chain links TRBV7-8 to TRBJ2-2; 10 bases match TRBD1. V shed 5 bases and J 7 bases; nucleotides not matched to a gene: 7. Looked up from germline, CDR1 is SGHVS and CDR2 is FQNEAQ. CDR3 size: 15 residues. CDR3 nucleotide sequence: TGTGCCAGCAGCCTTGACAGGGGGCTGCACGGGGAGCTGTTTTTT. Translation: CASSLDRGLHGELFF.

CDR3 bases: TGCGCCAGCAGCCAAGATGGGCGAGGGTGGCGCCAGCCCCAGCATTTT. Its protein is CASSQDGRGWRQPQHF. The rearrangement links TRBV4-3 to TRBJ1-5; unclear D gene. The V and J ends lost 0 bases and 7 bases respectively, with 16 bases between them. Germline V CDR1 and CDR2: LGHNA, YSLEER. The CDR3 sequence is 16 residues long.

The CDR3 loop reads CASRGLAGHGGETQYF. CDR3 sequence (DNA): TGTGCCAGTAGGGGACTAGCGGGACACGGTGGAGAGACCCAGTACTTC. This rearrangement joins TRBV19 to TRBJ2-5; 13 positions match TRBD2. The germline V gene encodes CDR1 LNHDA and CDR2 SQIVND (reference sequence). CDR3 size: 16 residues. Losses at the gene ends were 6 bases for V and 4 bases for J; bases not matched to a gene: 8.

The V and J genes are TRBV3-1 (or the pseudogene TRBV3-2) and TRBJ2-1, with 9 bases fitting TRBD2. This CDR3 is built from 15 residues. The V segment lost 1 base and the J segment 3 bases; nucleotides outside the gene matches: 1. CDR1 is LGHDT, CDR2 YNNKEL, per germline (reference sequence). In DNA, the CDR3 is TGTGCCAGCAGCCAAGGGACTAGCGTCTACAATGAGCAGTTCTTC. Amino acids: CASSQGTSVYNEQFF.

J is TRBJ2-7 and V is TRBV28, with a weak D call TRBD1 (6 bases). The CDR3 covers 15 residues. Trimming shortened V by 5 bases and J by 7 bases, and 21 bases separated the two germline ends. Per the germline V gene, CDR1 is MDHEN and CDR2 is SYDVKM. The CDR3 bases are TGTGCCAGCAGTACCGCCGGGACAAGACCTCGGGAGCAGTACTTC. This translates into CASSTAGTRPREQYF.

This chain connects TRBV21-1 to TRBJ2-7; the table's D call, TRBD1, has no DNA check behind it. TRBV21-1 is annotated as a pseudogene. CDR3 length: 20 amino acids. CDR3 DNA: TGTGCCAGCAGCAAAATGCATCCCGAGAACTTAACGAGACAATCCTACGAGCAGTACTTC. It specifies CASSKMHPENLTRQSYEQYF.

This clone appeared a few times. The V call is TRBV7-6, the J call TRBJ2-7; 11 bases map to TRBD2. CDR1 is SGHVS and CDR2 is FNYEAQ in the germline V gene. This CDR3 has 15 residues. Trimming at V came to 3 bases and at J to 2 bases, leaving 3 bases not matched to a gene. The CDR3: CASSLGSGRAYEQYF. In DNA, the CDR3 is TGTGCCAGCAGCTTGGGTAGCGGGAGGGCCTACGAGCAGTACTTC.

Ten or more counts support this clone. This chain uses TRBV7-2 with TRBJ2-3; 8 bases are shared with TRBD1. Germline CDR1 reads SGHTA; CDR2 reads FQGNSA. This CDR3 contains 14 residues. With 4 bases clipped from V and 2 bases from J, the junction kept 2 bases outside the gene matches. CDR3 bases: TGTGCCAGCAGCTCGGACAGGGCCACAGATACGCAGTATTTT. Amino acid sequence: CASSSDRATDTQYF.

The chain has TRBV19 and TRBJ2-3, with 11 positions matching TRBD2. This CDR3 has 16 residues. Trimming cost V 1 base and J 6 bases; bases outside gene matches: 6. The germline V gene encodes CDR1 LNHDA and CDR2 SQIVND (reference sequence). The CDR3 DNA is TGTGCCAGTAGTATAGCGGGTAGCGGGAGGGCGGATACGCAGTATTTT. As protein: CASSIAGSGRADTQYF.

This clone has only one observation. The chain links TRBV28 to TRBJ2-7, with TRBD2 matching over 8 bases. J was trimmed by 3 bases and V by 3 bases; bases with no gene match: 7. This CDR3 is 15 amino acids long. CDR1 and CDR2 (germline): MDHEN, SYDVKM. The CDR3 nucleotides are TGTGCCAGCAGTTTCGTAAGCGGGAGAGGCTACGAGCAGTACTTC. Amino acid sequence: CASSFVSGRGYEQYF.

The CDR3, as DNA: TGTGCCACCAGTGTTGTCGCAGGGGAGCAGTTCTTC. Encoded protein: CATSVVAGEQFF. The genes are TRBV24-1 and TRBJ2-1; D is possibly TRBD1 (5 bases). The CDR3 is made up of 12 amino acids. V lost 5 bases, J lost 10 bases, and 11 bases lay in between. Germline V gives CDR1 KGHDR, CDR2 SFDVKD.